This T cell receptor (beta chain) derives from a study of blood T cell repertoires in COVID-19. Study background: Spain, Italy and the United States supplied samples that represented acute and convalescent COVID-19.

Germline assignment: CDR1 LGHDT and CDR2 YNNKEL (reference sequence). This CDR3 region has 14 residues. Deletions cut 4 bases from V and 10 bases from J, with 17 bases between. This clone was seen only once. Per the original data handling: Researchers report that nucleated cell counts were estimated from reference gene primer amplification. Clones were sequenced by immunoSEQ multiplex PCR, and TCRdb holds only the in-frame ones, with some missing. D and trimming come from the DNA, and the V and J calls and clone size come from that table. The sample lists around 300,000 clones; 80% to 90% were seen once.

Sequencing was performed on PBMCs or T cells enriched from blood (not recorded which). The V and J genes are TRBV3-1 (or the pseudogene TRBV3-2) and TRBJ2-1, with D possibly TRBD2 on 7 matching bases. The TCR comes from a man aged 25-40 years who had recovered from COVID-19. The CDR3 sequence is CASSLIGGPREQFF. CDR3 bases: TGTGCCAGCAGCCTTATCGGGGGGCCCCGGGAGCAGTTCTTC.